This TCR beta chain was sequenced in a study of blood T cells in healthy people across ages. Whole-study results and caveats: Per million T cells, TCR beta diversity dropped roughly linearly as age increased.

Then a second PCR, running roughly 7 to 11 cycles, was carried out with a sample-barcoded 5' primer and a J-beta primer mix. The template-switch adaptor was a 5' adaptor with 12 random nucleotides. It tagged each cDNA molecule. Using its own MiXCR run on the 5' RACE reads, TCRdb lists one record per CDR3 protein. The profile shows a few hundred thousand distinct CDR3 sequences, 27% of them singletons. In this sample, this clonotype turned up a few times. Antigen: not known. Unmatched junction bases numbered 8, after V lost 3 bases and J lost 4 bases. CDR3 size: 15 residues. Sequenced material: blood. This sequence originates from a woman aged 65 to 85 in good health. The chain joins TRBV12-3 or TRBV12-4 to TRBJ2-7; 8 positions match TRBD1. The CDR3 loop reads CASSLVGQGMYEQYF. The CDR3 nucleotides read TGTGCCAGCAGTTTGGTAGGACAGGGTATGTACGAGCAGTACTTC.